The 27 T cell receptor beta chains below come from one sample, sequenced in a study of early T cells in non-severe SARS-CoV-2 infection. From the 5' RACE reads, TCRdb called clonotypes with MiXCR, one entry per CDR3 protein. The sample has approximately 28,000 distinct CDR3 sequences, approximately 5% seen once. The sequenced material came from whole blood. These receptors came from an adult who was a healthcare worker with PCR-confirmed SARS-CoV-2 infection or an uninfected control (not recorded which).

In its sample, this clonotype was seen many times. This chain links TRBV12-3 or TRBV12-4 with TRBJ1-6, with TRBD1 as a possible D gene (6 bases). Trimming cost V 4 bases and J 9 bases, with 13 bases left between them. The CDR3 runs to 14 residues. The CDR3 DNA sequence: TGTGCCAGCAGTTCACAGGGACCGGGTTCACCCCTCCACTTT. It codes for CASSSQGPGSPLHF.

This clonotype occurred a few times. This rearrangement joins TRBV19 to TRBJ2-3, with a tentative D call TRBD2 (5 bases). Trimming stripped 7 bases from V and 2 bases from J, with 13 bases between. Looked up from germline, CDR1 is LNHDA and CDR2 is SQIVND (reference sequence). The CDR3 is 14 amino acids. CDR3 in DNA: TGTGCCAGTACGGTTAGCGACCTCACAGATACGCAGTATTTT. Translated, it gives CASTVSDLTDTQYF.

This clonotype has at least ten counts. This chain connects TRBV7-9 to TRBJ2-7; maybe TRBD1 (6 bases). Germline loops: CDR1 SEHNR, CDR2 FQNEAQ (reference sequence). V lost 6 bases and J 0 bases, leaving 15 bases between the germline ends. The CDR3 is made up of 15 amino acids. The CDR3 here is CASRSGTQSSYEQYF. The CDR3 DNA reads TGTGCCAGCAGATCCGGGACACAGAGCTCCTACGAGCAGTACTTC.

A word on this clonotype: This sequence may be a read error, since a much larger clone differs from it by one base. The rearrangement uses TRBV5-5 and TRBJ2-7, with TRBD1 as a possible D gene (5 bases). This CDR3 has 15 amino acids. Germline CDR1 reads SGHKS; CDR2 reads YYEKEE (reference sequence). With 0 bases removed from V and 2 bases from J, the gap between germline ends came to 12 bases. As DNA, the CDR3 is TGTGCCAGCAGCTTGGGGGCAGGGATTGCCTACGAGCAGTACTTC. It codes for CASSLGAGIAYEQYF.

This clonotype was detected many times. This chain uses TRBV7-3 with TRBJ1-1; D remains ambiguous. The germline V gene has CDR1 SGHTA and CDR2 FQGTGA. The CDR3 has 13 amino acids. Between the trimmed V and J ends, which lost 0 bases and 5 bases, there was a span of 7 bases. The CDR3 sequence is CASSLTRRTEAFF. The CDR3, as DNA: TGTGCCAGCAGCTTAACCCGGAGGACTGAAGCTTTCTTT.

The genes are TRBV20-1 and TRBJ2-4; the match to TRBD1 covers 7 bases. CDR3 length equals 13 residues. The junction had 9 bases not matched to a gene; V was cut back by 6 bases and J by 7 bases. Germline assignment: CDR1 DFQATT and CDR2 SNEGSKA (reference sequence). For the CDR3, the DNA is TGCAGTGCCCCGAACAGGGGCCTTAACATTCAGTACTTC. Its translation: CSAPNRGLNIQYF.

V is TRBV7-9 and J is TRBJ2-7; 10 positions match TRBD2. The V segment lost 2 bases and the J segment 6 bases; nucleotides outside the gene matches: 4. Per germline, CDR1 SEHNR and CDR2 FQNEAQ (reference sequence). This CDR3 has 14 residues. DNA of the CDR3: TGTGCCAGCAGCTTAACTAGCGGGGATTTCGAGCAGTACTTC. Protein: CASSLTSGDFEQYF. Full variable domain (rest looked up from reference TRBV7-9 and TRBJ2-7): DTGVSQNPRHKITKRGQNVTFRCDPISEHNRLYWYRQTLGQGPEFLTYFQNEAQLEKSRLLSDRFSAERPKGSFSTLEIQRTEQGDSAMYLCASSLTSGDFEQYFGPGTRLTVT.

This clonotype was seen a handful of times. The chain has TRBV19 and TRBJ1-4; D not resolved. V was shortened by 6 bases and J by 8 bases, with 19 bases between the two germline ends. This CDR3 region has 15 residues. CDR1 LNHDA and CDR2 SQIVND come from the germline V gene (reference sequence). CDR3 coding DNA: TGTGCCAGTAGCCCAATGGTGGGAGTCCGAGAAAAACTGTTTTTT. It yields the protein CASSPMVGVREKLFF.

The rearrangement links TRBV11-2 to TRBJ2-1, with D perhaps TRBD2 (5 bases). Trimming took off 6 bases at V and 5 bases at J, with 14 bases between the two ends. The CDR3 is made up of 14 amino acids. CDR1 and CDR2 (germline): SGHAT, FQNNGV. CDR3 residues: CASRTDFLDNEQFF. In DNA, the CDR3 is TGTGCCAGCAGAACGGACTTCCTGGACAATGAGCAGTTCTTC.

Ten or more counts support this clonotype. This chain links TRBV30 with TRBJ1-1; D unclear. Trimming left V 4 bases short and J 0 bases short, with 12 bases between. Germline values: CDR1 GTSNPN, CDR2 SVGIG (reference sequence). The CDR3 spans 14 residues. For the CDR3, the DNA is TGTGCCTGGAAGGTTCCCGGCGTGAACACTGAAGCTTTCTTT. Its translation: CAWKVPGVNTEAFF.

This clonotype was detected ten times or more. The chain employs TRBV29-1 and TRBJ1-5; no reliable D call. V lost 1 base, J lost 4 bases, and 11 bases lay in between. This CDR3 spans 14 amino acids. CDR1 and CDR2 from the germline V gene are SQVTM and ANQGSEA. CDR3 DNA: TGCAGCGTTGAAGTAGACGGGAGGAATCAGCCCCAGCATTTT. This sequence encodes CSVEVDGRNQPQHF.

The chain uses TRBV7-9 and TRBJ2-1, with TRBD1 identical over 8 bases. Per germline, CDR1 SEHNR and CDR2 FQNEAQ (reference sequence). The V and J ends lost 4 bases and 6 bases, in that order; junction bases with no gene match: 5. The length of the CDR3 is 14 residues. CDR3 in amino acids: CASSSTGVVNEQFF. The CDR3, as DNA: TGTGCCAGCAGCTCGACAGGGGTGGTCAATGAGCAGTTCTTC.

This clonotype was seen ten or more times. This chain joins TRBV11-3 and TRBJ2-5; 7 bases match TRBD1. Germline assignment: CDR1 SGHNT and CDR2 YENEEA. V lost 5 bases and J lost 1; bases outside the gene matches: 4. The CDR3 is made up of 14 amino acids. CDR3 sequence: CASSLGDSQETQYF. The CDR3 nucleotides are TGTGCCAGCAGCCTCGGGGACAGCCAAGAGACCCAGTACTTC.

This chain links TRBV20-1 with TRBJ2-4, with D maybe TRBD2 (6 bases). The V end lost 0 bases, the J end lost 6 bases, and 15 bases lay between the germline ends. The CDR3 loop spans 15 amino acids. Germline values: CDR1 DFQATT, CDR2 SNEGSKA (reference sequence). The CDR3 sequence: CSARDPSLAINIQYF. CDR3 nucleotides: TGCAGTGCTAGAGATCCTTCGCTAGCGATAAACATTCAGTACTTC.

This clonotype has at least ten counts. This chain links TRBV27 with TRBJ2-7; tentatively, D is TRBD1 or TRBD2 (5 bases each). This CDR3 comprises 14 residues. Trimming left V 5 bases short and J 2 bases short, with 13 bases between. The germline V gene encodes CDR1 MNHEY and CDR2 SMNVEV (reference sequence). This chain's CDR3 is CASSLGTGAYEQYF. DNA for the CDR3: TGTGCCAGCAGTCTAGGGACCGGAGCCTACGAGCAGTACTTC.

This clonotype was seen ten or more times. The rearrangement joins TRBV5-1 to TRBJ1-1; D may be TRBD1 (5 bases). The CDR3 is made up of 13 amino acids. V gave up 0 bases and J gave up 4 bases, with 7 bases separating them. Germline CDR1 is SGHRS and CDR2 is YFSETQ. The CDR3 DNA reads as TGCGCCAGCAGCTTGGGGAGGGGCACTGAAGCTTTCTTT. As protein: CASSLGRGTEAFF.

The CDR3 region is CASSHRQVQGTQYF. CDR3 nucleotide sequence: TGTGCCAGCAGCCACCGACAGGTTCAGGGGACCCAGTACTTC. The rearrangement links TRBV12-3 or TRBV12-4 to TRBJ2-5, with D possibly being TRBD1 (6 bases). The V end lost 6 bases, the J end lost 7 bases, and 18 bases lay between the germline ends. The CDR3 totals 14 residues.

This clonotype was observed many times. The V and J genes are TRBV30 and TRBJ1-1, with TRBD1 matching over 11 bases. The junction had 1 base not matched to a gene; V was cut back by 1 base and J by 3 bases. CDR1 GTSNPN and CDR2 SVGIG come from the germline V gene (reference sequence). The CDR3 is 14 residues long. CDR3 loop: CAWSGDRGDTEAFF. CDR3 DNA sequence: TGTGCCTGGAGTGGGGACAGGGGGGACACTGAAGCTTTCTTT.

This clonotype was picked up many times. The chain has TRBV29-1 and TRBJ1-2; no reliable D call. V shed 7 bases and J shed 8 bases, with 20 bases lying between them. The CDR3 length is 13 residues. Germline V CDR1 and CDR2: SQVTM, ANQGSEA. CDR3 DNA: TGCAGCGCCGGATCCCCAAGGGATAGGGGCTACACCTTC. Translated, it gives CSAGSPRDRGYTF.

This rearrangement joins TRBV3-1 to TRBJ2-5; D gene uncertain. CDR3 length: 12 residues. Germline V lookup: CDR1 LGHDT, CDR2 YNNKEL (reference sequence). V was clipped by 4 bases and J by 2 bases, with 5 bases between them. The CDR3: CASSRPQETQYF. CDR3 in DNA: TGTGCCAGCAGCCGACCTCAAGAGACCCAGTACTTC.

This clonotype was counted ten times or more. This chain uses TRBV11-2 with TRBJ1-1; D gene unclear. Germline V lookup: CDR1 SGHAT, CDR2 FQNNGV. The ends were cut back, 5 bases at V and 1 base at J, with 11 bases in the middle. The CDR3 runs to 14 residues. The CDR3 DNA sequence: TGTGCCAGCAGCCCTGCCCCTTCGAACACTGAAGCTTTCTTT. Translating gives CASSPAPSNTEAFF. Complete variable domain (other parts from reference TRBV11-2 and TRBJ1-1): EAGVAQSPRYKIIEKRQSVAFWCNPISGHATLYWYQQILGQGPKLLIQFQNNGVVDDSQLPKDRFSAERLKGVDSTLKIQPAKLEDSAVYLCASSPAPSNTEAFFGQGTRLTVV.

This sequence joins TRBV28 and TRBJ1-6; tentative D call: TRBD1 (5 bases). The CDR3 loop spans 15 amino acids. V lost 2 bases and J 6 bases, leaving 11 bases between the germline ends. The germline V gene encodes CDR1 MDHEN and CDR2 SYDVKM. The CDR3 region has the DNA TGTGCCAGCAGTTTACCAGGGACTTCTAATTCACCCCTCCACTTT. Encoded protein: CASSLPGTSNSPLHF.

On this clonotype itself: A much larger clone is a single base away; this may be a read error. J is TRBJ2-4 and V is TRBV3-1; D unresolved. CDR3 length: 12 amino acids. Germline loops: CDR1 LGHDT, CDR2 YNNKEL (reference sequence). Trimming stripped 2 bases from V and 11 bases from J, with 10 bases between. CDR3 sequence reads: CASSQRRAVQYF. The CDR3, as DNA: TGTGCCAGCAGCCAAAGAAGGGCGGTTCAGTACTTC.

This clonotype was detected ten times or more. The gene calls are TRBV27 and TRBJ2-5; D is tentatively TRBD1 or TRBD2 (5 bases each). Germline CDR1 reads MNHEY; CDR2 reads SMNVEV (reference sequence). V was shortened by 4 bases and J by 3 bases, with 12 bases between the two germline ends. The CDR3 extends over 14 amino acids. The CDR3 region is CASSSYLGEETQYF. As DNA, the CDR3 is TGTGCCAGCAGTTCCTACCTGGGGGAAGAGACCCAGTACTTC.

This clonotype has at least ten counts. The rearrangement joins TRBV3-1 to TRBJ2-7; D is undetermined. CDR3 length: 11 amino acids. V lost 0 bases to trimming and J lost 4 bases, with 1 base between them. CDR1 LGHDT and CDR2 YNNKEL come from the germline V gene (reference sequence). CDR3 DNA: TGTGCCAGCAGCCAAGATTACGAGCAGTACTTC. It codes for CASSQDYEQYF.

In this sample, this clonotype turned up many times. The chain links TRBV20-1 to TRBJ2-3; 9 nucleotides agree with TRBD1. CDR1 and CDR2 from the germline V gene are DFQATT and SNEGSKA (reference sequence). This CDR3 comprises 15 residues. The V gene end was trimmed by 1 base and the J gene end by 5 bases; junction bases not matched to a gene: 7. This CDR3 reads CSARGPTGGVDTQYF. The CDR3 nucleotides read TGCAGTGCTAGAGGCCCGACAGGGGGGGTAGATACGCAGTATTTT.

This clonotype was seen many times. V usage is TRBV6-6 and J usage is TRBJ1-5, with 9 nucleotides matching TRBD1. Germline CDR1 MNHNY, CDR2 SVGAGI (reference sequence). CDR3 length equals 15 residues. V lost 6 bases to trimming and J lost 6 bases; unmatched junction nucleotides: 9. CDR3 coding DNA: TGTGCCAGCAGCCAAACCGGGACAGGGTTTCAGCCCCAGCATTTT. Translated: CASSQTGTGFQPQHF.